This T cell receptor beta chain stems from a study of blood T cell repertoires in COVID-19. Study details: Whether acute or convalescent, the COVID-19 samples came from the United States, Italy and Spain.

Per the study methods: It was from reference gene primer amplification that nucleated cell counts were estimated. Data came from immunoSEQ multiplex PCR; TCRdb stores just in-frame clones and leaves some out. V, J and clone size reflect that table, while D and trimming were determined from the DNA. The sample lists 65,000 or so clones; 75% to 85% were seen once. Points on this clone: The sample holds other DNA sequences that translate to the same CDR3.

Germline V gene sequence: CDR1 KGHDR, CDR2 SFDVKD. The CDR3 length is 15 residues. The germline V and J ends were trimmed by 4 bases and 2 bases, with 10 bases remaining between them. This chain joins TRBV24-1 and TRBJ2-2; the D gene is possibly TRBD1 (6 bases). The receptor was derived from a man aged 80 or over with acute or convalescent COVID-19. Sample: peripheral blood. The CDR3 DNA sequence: TGTGCCACCAGTGACCCGGGACACAACACCGGGGAGCTGTTTTTT. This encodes CATSDPGHNTGELFF.